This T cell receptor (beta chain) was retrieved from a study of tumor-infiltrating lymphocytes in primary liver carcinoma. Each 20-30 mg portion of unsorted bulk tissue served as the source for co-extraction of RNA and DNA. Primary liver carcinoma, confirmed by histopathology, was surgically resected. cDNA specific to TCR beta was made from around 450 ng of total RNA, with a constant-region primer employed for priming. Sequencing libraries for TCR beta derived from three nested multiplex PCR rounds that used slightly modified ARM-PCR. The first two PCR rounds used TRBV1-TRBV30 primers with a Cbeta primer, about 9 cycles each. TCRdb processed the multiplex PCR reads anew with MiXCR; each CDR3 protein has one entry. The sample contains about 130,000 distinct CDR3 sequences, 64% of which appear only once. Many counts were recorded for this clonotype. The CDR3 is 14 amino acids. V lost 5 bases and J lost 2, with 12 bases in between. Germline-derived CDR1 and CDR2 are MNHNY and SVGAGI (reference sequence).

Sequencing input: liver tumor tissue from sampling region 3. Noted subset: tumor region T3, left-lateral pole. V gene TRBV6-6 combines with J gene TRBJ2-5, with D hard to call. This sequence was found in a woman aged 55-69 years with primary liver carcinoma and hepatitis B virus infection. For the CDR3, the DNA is TGTGCCAGCAGTCGCGGAGATTTACAAGAGACCCAGTACTTC. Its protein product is CASSRGDLQETQYF.